The sequence of this T cell receptor (beta chain) was determined in a study of blood T cell repertoires in COVID-19. The CDR3 consists of 17 residues. Unmatched junction bases numbered 9, after V lost 3 bases and J lost 3 bases. The germline V gene encodes CDR1 LGHDT and CDR2 YNNKEL (reference sequence). Those who participated ranged in age from roughly 18 to 90 years and resided in about 24 US areas. This clone was observed a handful of times. Clones were read by immunoSEQ multiplex PCR, and TCRdb kept only the in-frame ones, dropping some. The table has 150,000 to 200,000 clones, around 82% seen once; the top ten hold under 6.5%.

The V call is TRBV3-1 (or the pseudogene TRBV3-2), the J call TRBJ2-3, with TRBD2 matching 10 bases. Specimen: PBMCs or T cells enriched from blood (not recorded which). This clonotype was sampled from a woman in her sixties or seventies with acute COVID-19. CDR3 DNA: TGTGCCAGCAGCCACAAGGCTAGCGGGGGCCGAACAGATACGCAGTATTTT. Its translation: CASSHKASGGRTDTQYF.